These T cell receptor beta chains were read from a single sample in a study of OX40 agonist ivuxolimab in advanced cancers. TCRdb's copy holds only in-frame clones and misses some; the assay was immunoSEQ multiplex PCR. The sample lists about 100,000 clones, approximately 90% occurring once. Specimen: CD4+ or CD8+ T cells sorted from blood, collected in a trial of the OX40 agonist ivuxolimab. These receptors were taken from an adult with an advanced solid tumor such as melanoma, head and neck, liver or kidney cancer. Both conserved end residues are part of each CDR3. D genes are given only for firm matches. Clone size appears in some rows only: once, few, many, or a class for an expanded clone.

d_call j_call clone_size v_call cdr3_nt cdr3_aa
NA TRBJ2-2 NA TRBV19 TGTGCCAGCGCTTGGTCAGGAGAAGATACCGGGGAGCTGTTTTTT CASAWSGEDTGELFF
TRBD1 TRBJ2-7 NA TRBV29-1 TGCAGCGTACGATCAGGGGGCGGCGAGCAGTACTTC CSVRSGGGEQYF
TRBD1 TRBJ2-3 NA TRBV19 TGTGCCAGTACCGAGTCCAACAGGGACAGAGATACGCAGTATTTT CASTESNRDRDTQYF
NA TRBJ1-2 NA TRBV11-1 TGTGCCAGCAGCTTAGAAGCCAGCCAGGTCGGTTCCTATGGCTACACCTTC CASSLEASQVGSYGYTF
NA TRBJ2-7 once TRBV10-3 TGTGCCATCAGTGGTGGCGGGGTCTCCTACGAGCAGTACTTC CAISGGGVSYEQYF
TRBD2 TRBJ2-5 NA TRBV7-8 TGTGCCAGCACCACCGATAGCGGGGGGGATCCACAAGAGACCCAGTACTTC CASTTDSGGDPQETQYF
NA TRBJ2-3 NA TRBV4-2 TGTGCCAGCAGCCAAGATGAGACTGGCGGAGCCTCCTATACGCAGTATTTT CASSQDETGGASYTQYF
TRBD1 TRBJ1-6 NA TRBV5-1 TGCGCCAGCAGCTTTCAACCGCCGGGACAGAATAATTCACCCCTCCACTTT CASSFQPPGQNNSPLHF
NA TRBJ2-2 few TRBV7-3 TGTGCCAGCAGCTCCGAGGGGACCGGGGAGCTGTTTTTT CASSSEGTGELFF
TRBD1 TRBJ2-2 few TRBV5-1 TGCGCCAGCAGCCGGGGGTCTGGGACAGGGGTTACCGGGGAGCTGTTTTTT CASSRGSGTGVTGELFF
NA TRBJ2-5 NA TRBV7-3 TGTGCCAGCAGCCCCAACTACCAGGGGCCCCAGTACTTC CASSPNYQGPQYF
TRBD1 TRBJ2-1 NA TRBV11-2 TGTGCCAGCAGCTTAAACGCACCCGGACAGGCTTTAGGGGAGCAGTTCTTC CASSLNAPGQALGEQFF
NA TRBJ2-7 NA TRBV21-1 TGTGCCAGCAGCAAAGCGGTTGGGACTCGAGGGGTCGACGAGCAGTACTTC CASSKAVGTRGVDEQYF
NA TRBJ1-1 NA TRBV18 TGTGCCAGCTCACCACCGTACGCTGAAGCTTTCTTT CASSPPYAEAFF
NA TRBJ2-7 NA TRBV21-1 TGTGCCAGCAGCAAAGATGGGGGTACCTACGAGCAGTACTTC CASSKDGGTYEQYF
NA TRBJ1-6 NA TRBV9 TGTGCCAGCACCCCGGGGGCTCCGAATTCACCCCTCCACTTT CASTPGAPNSPLHF
NA TRBJ2-1 NA TRBV5-4 TGTGCCAGCAGCTTGGTTGGACAGAACAATGAGCAGTTCTTC CASSLVGQNNEQFF
NA TRBJ2-5 NA TRBV5-1 TGCGCCAGCAGCTTGGTTCCGAACCAAGAGACCCAGTACTTC CASSLVPNQETQYF
NA TRBJ2-7 NA TRBV9 TGTGCCAGCAGCGCGGGACTCCCCGCCGGGGAGCAGTACTTC CASSAGLPAGEQYF
TRBD1 TRBJ2-7 NA TRBV6-5 TGTGCCAGCAGCCTGGACAGGGCCCTTCGCGAGCAGTACTTC CASSLDRALREQYF
TRBD1 TRBJ1-2 NA TRBV27 TGTGCCAGCAAGGGACTTGCCGGGACAGGGGATGTCGGTGGCTACACCTTC CASKGLAGTGDVGGYTF
TRBD2 TRBJ2-1 NA TRBV5-1 TGCGCCAGCAGCCCCACGGGGGGCGGGGGGGCCTTCAATGAGCAGTTCTTC CASSPTGGGGAFNEQFF
TRBD1 TRBJ2-7 NA TRBV9 TGTGCCAGCAGCATCCTGGACAGGGGAGGGGAGCAGTACTTC CASSILDRGGEQYF
NA TRBJ1-1 NA TRBV6-1 TGTGCCAGCAGCGCAGGGACGGGGGGAACTGAAGCTTTCTTT CASSAGTGGTEAFF
NA TRBJ2-5 NA TRBV21-1 TGTGCCAGCAGCAAAGTACCTAGCGGGAGTAGAGAGACCCAGTACTTC CASSKVPSGSRETQYF
TRBD1 TRBJ1-1 NA TRBV14 TGTGCCAGCAGCCAAGTGGGAGGGGGCGTTATCACTGAAGCTTTCTTT CASSQVGGGVITEAFF
NA TRBJ2-3 NA TRBV6-1 TGTGCCAGCAGTGAACGCACAGGTACAGATACGCAGTATTTT CASSERTGTDTQYF
TRBD2 TRBJ2-7 NA TRBV6-5 TGTGCCAGCAGTCGACTAGCGGCAGCCCCTGAGCAGTACTTC CASSRLAAAPEQYF
TRBD1 TRBJ1-2 NA TRBV6-6 TGTGCCAGCAGTTCCGGACAGGGGTATGGCTACACCTTC CASSSGQGYGYTF
NA TRBJ2-4 few TRBV5-6 TGTGCCAGCAGCCCCGAGGGGGAGTGGGCCAAAAACATTCAGTACTTC CASSPEGEWAKNIQYF
NA TRBJ1-2 NA TRBV10-1 TGCGCCAGCAGTGACGGGGGGCTTACGGGGACCAACTATGGCTACACCTTC CASSDGGLTGTNYGYTF
NA TRBJ1-1 NA TRBV25-1 TGTGCCAGCAGGTCGCGGGCAGGGCGGGTCACTGAAGCTTTCTTT CASRSRAGRVTEAFF